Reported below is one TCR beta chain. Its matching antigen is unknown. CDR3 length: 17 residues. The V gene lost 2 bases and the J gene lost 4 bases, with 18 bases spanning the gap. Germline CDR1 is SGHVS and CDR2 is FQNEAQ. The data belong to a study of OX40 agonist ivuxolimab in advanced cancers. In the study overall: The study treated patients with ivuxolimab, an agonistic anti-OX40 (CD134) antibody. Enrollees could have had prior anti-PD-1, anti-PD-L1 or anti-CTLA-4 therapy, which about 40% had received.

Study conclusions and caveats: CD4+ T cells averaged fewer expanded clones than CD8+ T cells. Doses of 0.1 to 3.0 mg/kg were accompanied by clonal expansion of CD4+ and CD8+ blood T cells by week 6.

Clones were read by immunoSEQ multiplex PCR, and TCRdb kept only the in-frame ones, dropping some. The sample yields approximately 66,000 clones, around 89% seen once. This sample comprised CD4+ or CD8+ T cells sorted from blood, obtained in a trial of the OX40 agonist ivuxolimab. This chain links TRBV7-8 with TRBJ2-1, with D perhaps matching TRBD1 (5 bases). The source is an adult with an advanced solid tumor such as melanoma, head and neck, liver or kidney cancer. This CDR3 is CASSLWVGQARYNEQFF. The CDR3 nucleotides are TGTGCCAGCAGCTTATGGGTGGGGCAGGCAAGATACAATGAGCAGTTCTTC.